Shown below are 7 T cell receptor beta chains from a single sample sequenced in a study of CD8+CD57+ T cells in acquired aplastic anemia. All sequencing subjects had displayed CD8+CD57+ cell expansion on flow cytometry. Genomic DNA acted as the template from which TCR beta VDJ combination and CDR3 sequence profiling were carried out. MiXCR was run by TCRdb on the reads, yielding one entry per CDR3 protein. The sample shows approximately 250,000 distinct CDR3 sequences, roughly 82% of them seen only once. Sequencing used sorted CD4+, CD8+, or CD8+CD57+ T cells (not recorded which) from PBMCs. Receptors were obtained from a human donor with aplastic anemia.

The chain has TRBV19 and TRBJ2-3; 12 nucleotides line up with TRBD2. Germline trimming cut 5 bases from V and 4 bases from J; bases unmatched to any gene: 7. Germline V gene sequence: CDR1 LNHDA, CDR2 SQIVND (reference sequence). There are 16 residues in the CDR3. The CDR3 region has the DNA TGTGCCAGTAGTGGACTAGCGGGGCTTAGCGCAGATACGCAGTATTTT. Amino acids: CASSGLAGLSADTQYF.

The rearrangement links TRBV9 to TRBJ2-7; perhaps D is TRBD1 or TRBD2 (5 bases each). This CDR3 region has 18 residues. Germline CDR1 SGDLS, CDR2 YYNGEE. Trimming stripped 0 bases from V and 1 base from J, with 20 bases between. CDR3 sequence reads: CASSVGRLGETQSYEQYV. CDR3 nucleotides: TGTGCCAGCAGCGTAGGACGCCTGGGGGAGACCCAGTCCTACGAGCAGTACGTC.

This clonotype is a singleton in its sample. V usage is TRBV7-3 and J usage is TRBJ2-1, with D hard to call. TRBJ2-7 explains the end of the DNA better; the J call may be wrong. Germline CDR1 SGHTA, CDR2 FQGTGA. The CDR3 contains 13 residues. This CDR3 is CASSDEGIHEQYV. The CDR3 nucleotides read TGTGCCAGCAGCGATGAAGGGATCCATGAGCAGTACGTC.

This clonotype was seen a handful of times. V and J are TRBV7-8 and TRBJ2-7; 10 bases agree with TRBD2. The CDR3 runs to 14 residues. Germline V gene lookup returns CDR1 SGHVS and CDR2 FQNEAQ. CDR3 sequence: CASSLAGGTDTQYV. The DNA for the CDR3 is TGTGCCAGCAGTTTAGCGGGAGGTACCGATACGCAGTACGTC.

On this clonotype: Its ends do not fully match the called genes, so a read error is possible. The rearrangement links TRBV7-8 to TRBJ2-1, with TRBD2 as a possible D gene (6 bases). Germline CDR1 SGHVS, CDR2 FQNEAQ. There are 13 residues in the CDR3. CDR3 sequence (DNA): TGTGCCAGCAGCTATGGGGGAGGCCCTGAGAAGCACTTC. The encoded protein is CASSYGGGPEKHF.

CDR3 residues: CASSRGDGSYEQYF. CDR3 sequence (DNA): TGTGCCAGCAGCAGGGGGGACGGCTCTTACGAGCAGTACTTC. V usage is TRBV5-4 and J usage is TRBJ2-7; D is tentatively TRBD1 or TRBD2 (6 bases each). The V gene lost 4 bases and the J gene lost 4 bases, with 15 bases spanning the gap. The CDR3 sequence is 14 residues long. Germline CDR1 and CDR2: SGHNT and YYREEE (reference sequence).

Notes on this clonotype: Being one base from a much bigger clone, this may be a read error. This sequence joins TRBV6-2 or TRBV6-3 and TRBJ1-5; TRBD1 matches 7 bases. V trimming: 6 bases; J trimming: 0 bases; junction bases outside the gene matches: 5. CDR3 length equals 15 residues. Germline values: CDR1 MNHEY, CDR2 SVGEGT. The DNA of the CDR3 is TGTGCCAGCAGGGTCACAGGGGCTAGCAATCAGCCCCAGCATTTT. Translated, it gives CASRVTGASNQPQHF.